The subject of this entry is one T cell receptor (beta chain). As yet, its antigen is unknown. In germline, CDR1 is LNHNV, CDR2 YYDKDF (reference sequence). V was trimmed by 0 bases and J by 1 base, leaving 9 bases between them. The length of the CDR3 is 15 residues. TCRB transcripts that were expressed got sequenced, as all of the isolated RNA had been reverse transcribed. The data were produced by immunoSEQ multiplex PCR, yet TCRdb's version contains in-frame clones alone and is incomplete. Of about 260,000 clones listed, 55% to 70% are singletons. These data originate in a study of beta chain features in type 1 diabetes. Sorted CD4+ subsets: naive, central memory, regulatory, stem cell-like memory (CD45RO/CCR7/CD25/CD127/CD95/CD27 panel). Findings and limits, study-wide: Any HLA-type effect on TCRB rearrangement remained unresolved here. The similarity of naive, central memory and Treg TCRB repertoires appeared greater among patients than among healthy donors. Insertion counts at VDJ junctions were lower in type 1 diabetes patients, who also showed more deletions there.

The V and J genes are TRBV15 and TRBJ2-5; D ambiguous. This clonotype was obtained from a man younger than 45 in good health. The sample comprised naive CD4+ T cells from blood. The CDR3 is CATSRDVSAQETQYF. The CDR3 nucleotides read TGTGCCACCAGCAGAGATGTAAGCGCCCAAGAGACCCAGTACTTC.